The clone carrying this TCR beta chain was seen only a few times. Produced via immunoSEQ multiplex PCR; TCRdb's table is partial and in-frame only. This table holds around 110,000 clones, 60% to 85% found once. The data were obtained in a study of blood T cell repertoires in COVID-19. Background on the study: There were acute and convalescent COVID-19 samples, and they came from the United States, Italy and Spain.

The germline V and J ends were trimmed by 6 bases and 1 base, with 9 bases remaining between them. Germline CDR1 reads MGHDK; CDR2 reads SYGVNS. The CDR3 sequence is 13 residues long. Patients at the Seattle site were enrolled during active infection and followed longitudinally. This receptor was taken from an elderly man with COVID-19, enrolled during active disease. The rearrangement joins TRBV25-1 to TRBJ1-1; no definite D call. The sample comprised peripheral blood. This CDR3 is CASSHTANTEAFF. CDR3 nucleotides: TGTGCCAGCAGCCACACAGCGAACACTGAAGCTTTCTTT. The full variable domain, rest sourced from reference TRBV25-1 and TRBJ1-1, is EADIYQTPRYLVIGTGKKITLECSQTMGHDKMYWYQQDPGMELHLIHYSYGVNSTEKGDLSSESTVSRIRTEHFPLTLESARPSHTSQYLCASSHTANTEAFFGQGTRLTVV.